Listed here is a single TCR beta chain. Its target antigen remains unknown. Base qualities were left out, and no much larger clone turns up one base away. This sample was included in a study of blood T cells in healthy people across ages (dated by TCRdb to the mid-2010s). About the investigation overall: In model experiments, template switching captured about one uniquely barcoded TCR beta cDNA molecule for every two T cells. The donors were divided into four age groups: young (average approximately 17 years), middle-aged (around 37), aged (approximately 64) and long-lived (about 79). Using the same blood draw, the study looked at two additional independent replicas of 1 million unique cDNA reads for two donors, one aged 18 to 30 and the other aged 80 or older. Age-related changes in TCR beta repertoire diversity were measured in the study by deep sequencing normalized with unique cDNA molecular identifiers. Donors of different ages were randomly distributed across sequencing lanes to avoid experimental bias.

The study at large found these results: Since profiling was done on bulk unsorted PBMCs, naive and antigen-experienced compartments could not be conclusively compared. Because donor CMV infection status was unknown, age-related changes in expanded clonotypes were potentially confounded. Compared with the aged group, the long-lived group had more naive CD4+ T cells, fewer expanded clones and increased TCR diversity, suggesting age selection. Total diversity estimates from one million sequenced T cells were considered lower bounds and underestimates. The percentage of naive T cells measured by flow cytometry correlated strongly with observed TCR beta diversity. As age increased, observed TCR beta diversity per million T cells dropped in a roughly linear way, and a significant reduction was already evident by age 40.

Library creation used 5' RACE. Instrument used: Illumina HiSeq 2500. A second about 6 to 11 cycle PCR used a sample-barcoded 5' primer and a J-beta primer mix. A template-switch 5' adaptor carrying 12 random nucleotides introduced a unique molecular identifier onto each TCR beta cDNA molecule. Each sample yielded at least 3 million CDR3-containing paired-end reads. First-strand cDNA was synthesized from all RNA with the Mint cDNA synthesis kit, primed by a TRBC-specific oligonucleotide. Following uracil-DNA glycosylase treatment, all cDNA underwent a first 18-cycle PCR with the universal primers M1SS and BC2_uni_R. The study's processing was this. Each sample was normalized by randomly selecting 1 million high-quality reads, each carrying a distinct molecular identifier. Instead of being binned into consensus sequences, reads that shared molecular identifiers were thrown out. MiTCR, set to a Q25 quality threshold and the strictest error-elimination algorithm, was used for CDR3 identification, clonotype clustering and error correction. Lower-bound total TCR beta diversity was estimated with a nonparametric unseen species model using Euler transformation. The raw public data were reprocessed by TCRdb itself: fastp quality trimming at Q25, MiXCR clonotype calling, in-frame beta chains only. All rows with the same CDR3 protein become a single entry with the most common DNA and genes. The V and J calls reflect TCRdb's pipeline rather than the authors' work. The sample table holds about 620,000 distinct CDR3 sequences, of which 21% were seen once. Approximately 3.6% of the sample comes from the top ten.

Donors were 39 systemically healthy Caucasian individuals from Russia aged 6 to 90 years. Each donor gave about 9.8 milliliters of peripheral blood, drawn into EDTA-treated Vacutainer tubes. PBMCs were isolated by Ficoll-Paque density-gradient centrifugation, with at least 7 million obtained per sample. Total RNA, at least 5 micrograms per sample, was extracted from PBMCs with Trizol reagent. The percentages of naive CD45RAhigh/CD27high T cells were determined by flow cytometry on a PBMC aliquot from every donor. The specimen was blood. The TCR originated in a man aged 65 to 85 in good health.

CDR3 region: CSAPKDSMNIQYF. The sequence in DNA is TGCAGTGCTCCCAAGGACAGTATGAACATTCAGTACTTC. The rearranged segments are TRBV20-1 and TRBJ2-4; tentative D gene TRBD1, with 6 bases matching. Cut back by 5 bases and 7 bases, the V and J ends lie 15 bases apart. The CDR3 runs 13 amino acids, cysteine and phenylalanine included. Solely the CDR3 DNA is kept, with 39 bases framed from the first base. The germline V gene (reference sequence) gives CDR1 as DFQATT and CDR2 as SNEGSKA.